A selection of T cell receptor beta chains follows, all from one sample in a study of blood T cell repertoires in COVID-19. Repertoires were generated with immunoSEQ multiplex PCR, while TCRdb's copy carries only in-frame clones and drops some. The data contain over 300,000 clones, about 85% of them singletons. The sample was PBMCs or T cells enriched from blood (not recorded which). Receptors originate from a woman in her 30s who had recovered from COVID-19. The CDR3 runs from the conserved cysteine through the conserved F or W. Fields, in order: clone size, V gene, J gene, D gene, CDR3 length, CDR3 protein, CDR3 DNA. D genes are given only for firm matches. Where a row states a size, it is once, few, many or the class of an expanded clone; other rows omit it.

NA	TRBV11-2	TRBJ1-3	NA	12	CASSSGGNTIYF	TGTGCCAGCAGCTCCGGGGGAAACACCATATATTTT
NA	TRBV6-1	TRBJ2-7	TRBD1	13	CASSEDRGYEQYF	TGTGCCAGCAGTGAAGACAGGGGCTACGAGCAGTACTTC
NA	TRBV18	TRBJ1-5	NA	15	CASSPTRQSNQPQHF	TGTGCCAGCTCACCAACCCGACAGAGCAATCAGCCCCAGCATTTT
NA	TRBV3-1/TRBV3-2	TRBJ1-1	TRBD1	13	CASSQIRTGLAFF	TGTGCCAGCAGCCAAATCCGGACAGGGCTGGCTTTCTTT
NA	TRBV19	TRBJ1-6	TRBD1	16	CASSIDRGQGNSPLHF	TGTGCCAGTAGTATAGATAGGGGACAGGGGAACTCACCCCTCCACTTT
NA	TRBV7-9	TRBJ1-2	NA	15	CASSYGGQLLYGYTF	TGTGCCAGCAGCTATGGAGGCCAGCTTCTCTATGGCTACACCTTC
NA	TRBV30	TRBJ2-2	NA	13	CAWRTTPTGELFF	TGTGCCTGGAGAACGACACCCACCGGGGAGCTGTTTTTT
NA	TRBV7-9	TRBJ1-1	NA	17	CASSLGVQRGGGTEAFF	TGTGCCAGCAGCTTAGGGGTACAGAGGGGCGGGGGAACTGAAGCTTTCTTT
NA	TRBV5-8	TRBJ1-1	NA	12	CASSRVNTEAFF	TGTGCCAGCAGCCGAGTCAACACTGAAGCTTTCTTT
NA	TRBV6-5	TRBJ1-4	TRBD1	15	CASSYSTGGGEKLFF	TGTGCCAGCAGTTACTCGACAGGGGGCGGGGAAAAACTGTTTTTT
NA	TRBV27	TRBJ1-2	TRBD1	14	CASSGTGDYYGYTF	TGTGCCAGCAGTGGGACAGGGGACTACTATGGCTACACCTTC
NA	TRBV9	TRBJ1-1	NA	14	CASSVAGAVSEAFF	TGTGCCAGCAGCGTAGCTGGGGCCGTCTCTGAAGCTTTCTTT
NA	TRBV5-6	TRBJ1-2	NA	15	CASTLGTSDNYGYTF	TGTGCCAGCACCCTTGGGACATCTGATAACTATGGCTACACCTTC
NA	TRBV2	TRBJ2-7	TRBD1	15	CASSVNRGLTYEQYF	TGTGCCAGCAGTGTCAACAGGGGGCTCACCTACGAGCAGTACTTC
NA	TRBV7-6	TRBJ1-6	NA	15	CASSLEAGENSPLHF	TGTGCCAGCAGCTTAGAGGCAGGGGAAAATTCACCCCTCCACTTT
NA	TRBV5-3	TRBJ2-1	NA	19	CARSSLVAGATSSYNEQFF	TGTGCCAGAAGCAGCCTCGTTGCGGGGGCAACCAGCTCCTACAATGAGCAGTTCTTC
NA	TRBV3-1/TRBV3-2	TRBJ2-5	TRBD1	17	CASSQHGRTGGMETQYF	TGTGCCAGCAGCCAGCATGGAAGGACAGGGGGGATGGAGACCCAGTACTTC
NA	TRBV5-5	TRBJ1-2	NA	15	CASSLAAGANYGYTF	TGTGCCAGCAGCTTGGCAGCGGGGGCTAACTATGGCTACACCTTC
NA	TRBV6-5	TRBJ1-1	TRBD1	14	CASNKQGAVRQAFF	TGTGCCAGCAATAAGCAGGGGGCGGTGAGGCAAGCTTTCTTT
NA	TRBV7-9	TRBJ2-5	NA	15	CASSSKGQGWETQYF	TGTGCCAGCAGCTCGAAGGGGCAGGGGTGGGAGACCCAGTACTTC
NA	TRBV9	TRBJ2-2	NA	15	CASSVASSNTGELFF	TGTGCCAGCAGCGTAGCCAGTTCGAACACCGGGGAGCTGTTTTTT
NA	TRBV12-3/TRBV12-4	TRBJ1-4	NA	13	CASRDGGNEKLFF	TGTGCCAGCAGGGACGGGGGTAATGAAAAACTGTTTTTT
few	TRBV6-1	TRBJ2-3	TRBD2	16	CASSERSGGASDTQYF	TGTGCCAGCAGTGAAAGGAGCGGGGGGGCCTCAGATACGCAGTATTTT
NA	TRBV5-1	TRBJ1-6	TRBD1	15	CASSRGTGGYSPLHF	TGCGCCAGCAGCAGGGGGACAGGGGGCTATTCACCCCTCCACTTT
NA	TRBV19	TRBJ2-2	TRBD1	15	CASSILTGGIGELFF	TGTGCCAGTAGTATTCTTACAGGGGGGATCGGGGAGCTGTTTTTT
NA	TRBV30	TRBJ1-2	NA	13	CAWSRGRDYGYTF	TGTGCCTGGAGTAGGGGCAGGGACTATGGCTACACCTTC
NA	TRBV7-9	TRBJ2-1	TRBD2	16	CASSPRGAGGYNEQFF	TGTGCCAGCAGCCCGAGGGGGGCGGGGGGCTACAATGAGCAGTTCTTC
NA	TRBV5-1	TRBJ2-5	NA	13	CASSLGSQETQYF	TGCGCCAGCAGCTTGGGCAGCCAAGAGACCCAGTACTTC
NA	TRBV2	TRBJ2-1	NA	15	CASRPRGSSYNEQFF	TGTGCCAGCCGACCTAGGGGGTCCTCCTACAATGAGCAGTTCTTC
NA	TRBV10-1	TRBJ1-1	NA	13	CASSESRGTEAFF	TGCGCCAGCAGTGAGTCCCGGGGTACTGAAGCTTTCTTT
NA	TRBV18	TRBJ1-1	TRBD1	15	CASSKDRGQWTEAFF	TGTGCCAGCTCTAAGGACAGGGGGCAGTGGACTGAAGCTTTCTTT
NA	TRBV5-4	TRBJ2-5	TRBD2	14	CASRMAGEEETQYF	TGTGCCAGTCGGATGGCGGGGGAAGAAGAGACCCAGTACTTC
NA	TRBV24-1	TRBJ2-1	TRBD2	18	CATSGPTSGGESYNEQFF	TGTGCCACCAGTGGCCCGACTAGCGGGGGGGAATCCTACAATGAGCAGTTCTTC
NA	TRBV2	TRBJ1-1	NA	13	CASRAQGLTEAFF	TGTGCCAGCAGGGCCCAGGGTTTGACTGAAGCTTTCTTT
NA	TRBV15	TRBJ2-3	NA	11	CATGARDTQYF	TGTGCCACCGGGGCCAGGGATACGCAGTATTTT
NA	TRBV10-3	TRBJ1-2	TRBD1	13	CATLPGQGYGYTF	TGTGCCACGCTTCCGGGACAGGGGTATGGCTACACCTTC
NA	TRBV5-4	TRBJ2-4	NA	12	CASSSPSDIQYF	TGTGCCAGCAGCTCCCCTAGCGACATTCAGTACTTC
NA	TRBV30	TRBJ2-1	TRBD2	16	CAWRSPGGFSYNEQFF	TGTGCCTGGAGGTCCCCCGGGGGGTTCTCCTACAATGAGCAGTTCTTC
once	TRBV10-2	TRBJ2-5	NA	14	CASSVSSIGGTQYF	TGCGCCAGCAGTGTATCTAGCATAGGGGGGACCCAGTACTTC